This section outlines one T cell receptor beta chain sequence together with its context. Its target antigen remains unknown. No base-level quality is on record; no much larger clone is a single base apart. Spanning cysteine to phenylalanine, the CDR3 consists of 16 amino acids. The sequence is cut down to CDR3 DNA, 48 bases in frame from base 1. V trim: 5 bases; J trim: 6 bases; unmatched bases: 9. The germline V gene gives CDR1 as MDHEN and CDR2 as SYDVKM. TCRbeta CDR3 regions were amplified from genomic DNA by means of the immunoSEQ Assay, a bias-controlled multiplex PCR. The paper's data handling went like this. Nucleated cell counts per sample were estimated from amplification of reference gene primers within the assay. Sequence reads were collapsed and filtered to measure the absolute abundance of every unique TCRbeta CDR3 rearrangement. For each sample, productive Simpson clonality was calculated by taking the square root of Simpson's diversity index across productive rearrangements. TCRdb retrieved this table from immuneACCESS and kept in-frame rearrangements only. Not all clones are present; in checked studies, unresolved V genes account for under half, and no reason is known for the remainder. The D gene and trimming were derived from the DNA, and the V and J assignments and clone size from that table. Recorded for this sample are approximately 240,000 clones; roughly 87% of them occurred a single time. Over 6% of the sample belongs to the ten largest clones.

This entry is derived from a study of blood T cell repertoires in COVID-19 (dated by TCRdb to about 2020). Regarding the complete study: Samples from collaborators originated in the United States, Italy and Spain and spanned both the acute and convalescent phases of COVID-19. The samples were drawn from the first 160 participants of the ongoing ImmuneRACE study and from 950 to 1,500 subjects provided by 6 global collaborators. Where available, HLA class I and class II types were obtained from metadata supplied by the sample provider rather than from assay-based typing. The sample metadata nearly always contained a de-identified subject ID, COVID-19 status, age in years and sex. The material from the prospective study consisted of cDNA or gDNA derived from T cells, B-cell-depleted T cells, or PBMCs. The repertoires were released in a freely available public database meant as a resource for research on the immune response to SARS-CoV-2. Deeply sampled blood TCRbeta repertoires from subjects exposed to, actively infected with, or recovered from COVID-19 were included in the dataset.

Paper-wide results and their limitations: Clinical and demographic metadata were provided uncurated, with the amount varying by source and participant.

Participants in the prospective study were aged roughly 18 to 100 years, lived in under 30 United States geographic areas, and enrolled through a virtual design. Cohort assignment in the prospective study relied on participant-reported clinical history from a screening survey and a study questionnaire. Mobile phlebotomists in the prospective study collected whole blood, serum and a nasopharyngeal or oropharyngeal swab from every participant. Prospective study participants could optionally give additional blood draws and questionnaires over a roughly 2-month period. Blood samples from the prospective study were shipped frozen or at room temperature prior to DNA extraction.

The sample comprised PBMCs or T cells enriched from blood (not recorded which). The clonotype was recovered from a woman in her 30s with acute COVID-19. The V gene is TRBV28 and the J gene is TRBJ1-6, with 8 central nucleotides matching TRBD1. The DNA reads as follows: TGTGCCAGCAGTACGCCCGGACAGGGATTTAATTCACCCCTCCACTTT. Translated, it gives CASSTPGQGFNSPLHF.